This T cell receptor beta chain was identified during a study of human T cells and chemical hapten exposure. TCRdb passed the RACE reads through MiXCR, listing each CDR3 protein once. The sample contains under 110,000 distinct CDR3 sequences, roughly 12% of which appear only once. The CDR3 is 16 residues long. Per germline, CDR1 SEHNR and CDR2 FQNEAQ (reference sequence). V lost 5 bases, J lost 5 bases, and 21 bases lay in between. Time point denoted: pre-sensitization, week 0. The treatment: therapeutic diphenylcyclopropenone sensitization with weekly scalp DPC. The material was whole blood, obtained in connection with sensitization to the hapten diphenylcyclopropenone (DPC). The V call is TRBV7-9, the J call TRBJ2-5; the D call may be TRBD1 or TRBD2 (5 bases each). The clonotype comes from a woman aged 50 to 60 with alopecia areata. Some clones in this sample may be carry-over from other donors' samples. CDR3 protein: CASSRAAGWSGETQYF. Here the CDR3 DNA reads TGTGCCAGCAGCCGCGCGGCAGGGTGGTCGGGGGAGACCCAGTACTTC.